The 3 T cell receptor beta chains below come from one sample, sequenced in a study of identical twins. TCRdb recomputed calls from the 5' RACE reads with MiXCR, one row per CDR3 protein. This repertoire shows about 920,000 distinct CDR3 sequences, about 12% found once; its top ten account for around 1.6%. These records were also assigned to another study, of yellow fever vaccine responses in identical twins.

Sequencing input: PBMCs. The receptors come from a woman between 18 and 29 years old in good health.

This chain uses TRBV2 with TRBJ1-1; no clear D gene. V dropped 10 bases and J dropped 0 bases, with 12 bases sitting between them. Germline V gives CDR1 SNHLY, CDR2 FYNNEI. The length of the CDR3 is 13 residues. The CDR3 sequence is CATQPEVNTEAFF. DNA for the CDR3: TGTGCCACCCAACCCGAGGTGAACACTGAAGCTTTCTTT.

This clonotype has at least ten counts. In nucleotides, the CDR3 is TGTGCCAGCAGTTTACCGAGCGGGAGCTACGAGCAGTACTTC. Translating it yields CASSLPSGSYEQYF. V gene TRBV28 combines with J gene TRBJ2-7; 8 nucleotides align to TRBD2. The V gene end was trimmed by 2 bases and the J gene end by 3 bases; junction bases not matched to a gene: 3. Germline V gene lookup returns CDR1 MDHEN and CDR2 SYDVKM. The CDR3 is 14 amino acids.

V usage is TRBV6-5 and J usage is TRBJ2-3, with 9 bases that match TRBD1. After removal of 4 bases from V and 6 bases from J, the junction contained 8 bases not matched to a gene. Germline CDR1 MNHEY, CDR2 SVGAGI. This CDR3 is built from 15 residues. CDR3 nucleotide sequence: TGTGCCAGCAGTTTCCGGGACAGGGTTTTTGATACGCAGTATTTT. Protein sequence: CASSFRDRVFDTQYF.